This paragraph reports one T cell receptor (beta chain). The data stem from a study of blood T cell repertoires in COVID-19. Study-level information: Nucleic acid was either cDNA or gDNA, and it came from T cells, B-cell-depleted T cells, or PBMCs.

This table comes from immunoSEQ multiplex PCR, and its TCRdb copy is limited to in-frame clones, with some not included. The table includes over 150,000 clones, over 75% detected once. The germline CDR1 and CDR2 sequences are LGHDT and YNNKEL (reference sequence). The CDR3 loop spans 14 amino acids. Trimming removed 4 bases at V and 1 base at J, with 7 bases between. The sequence was obtained from a man aged 45 to 65 with COVID-19, enrolled during active disease. The V call is TRBV3-1 (or the pseudogene TRBV3-2), the J call TRBJ2-2; D gene uncertain. Sequencing was done on a sample of peripheral blood. The CDR3 here is CASSPYRNTGELFF. CDR3 DNA: TGTGCCAGCAGCCCATACAGGAACACCGGGGAGCTGTTTTTT.